This T cell receptor beta chain was retrieved from a study of vaccination and CD4 T cells after COVID-19. Study background: Four females and six males made up the convalescents, two of whom were Hispanic. Investigators stimulated cells with overlapping spike peptides drawn from SARS-CoV-2, HCoV-NL63, HCoV-OC43 and HCoV-229E. Study conclusions and caveats: Analysis covered relatively few convalescent patients and lacked any early post-infection timepoints.

Note on this clonotype: Its antigen is currently unknown.

CDR3 length: 12 amino acids. CDR1 and CDR2 (germline): ENHRY, SYGVKD. V was clipped by 7 bases and J by 12 bases, with 18 bases between them. Sequencing of DNA taken from cultured CD4+ T cells relied on the Oncomine TCR Beta short-read assay. TCRdb ran MiXCR on the PCR reads and lists one entry per CDR3 protein. The profile shows about 5,500 distinct CDR3 sequences, around 39% of them singletons. Treatment given: roughly ten-day PBMC culture with coronavirus spike peptide pools or control peptides (ViraFEST assay). CD4+ T cells that came from the unexposed donor were collected before the COVID-19 pandemic (2011-2018).

Sample: CD4+ T cells from blood, cultured in vitro. The rearrangement joins TRBV10-3 to TRBJ1-1; D is perhaps TRBD1 (6 bases). The clonotype comes from a human donor in good health. CDR3 sequence: CAINSNQGPSFF. DNA for the CDR3: TGTGCCATCAACTCAAACCAGGGGCCATCTTTCTTT.